These T cell receptor beta chains were read from a single sample in a study of molecular identifiers for immune sequencing clone quantification. TCRdb re-derived calls from the PCR reads in MiXCR, one entry per CDR3 protein. This sample carries about 320,000 distinct CDR3 sequences, about a fifth of them seen once, and the ten largest clones take about 0.81%. Material: naive CD8+ T cells from blood, with Jurkat cell RNA spiked in. All receptors come from a human donor in good health. Some libraries in this study had Jurkat cell RNA spiked in. Each CDR3 is given with its conserved first and last residue. Each record gives: D gene, J gene, V gene, clone size, CDR3 DNA, CDR3 protein. A D gene is named only where the DNA matches it firmly. For some rows the clone size is stated as once, few or many, or as a class when expanded; others skip it.

d_gene: TRBD2
j_gene: TRBJ2-3
v_gene: TRBV5-6
abundance: many
CDR3nt: TGTGCCAGCAGCTTTGGGCTAGCGGGGGTCTATAGCACAGATACGCAGTATTTT
CDR3aa: CASSFGLAGVYSTDTQYF

d_gene: -
j_gene: TRBJ2-1
v_gene: TRBV7-9
abundance: few
CDR3nt: TGTGCCAGCAGCTTATTGGTGGATGAGCAGTTCTTC
CDR3aa: CASSLLVDEQFF

d_gene: -
j_gene: TRBJ2-2
v_gene: TRBV19
abundance: -
CDR3nt: TGTGCCACCAGGACCAACACCGGGGAGCTGTTTTTT
CDR3aa: CATRTNTGELFF

d_gene: -
j_gene: TRBJ1-1
v_gene: TRBV5-5
abundance: many
CDR3nt: TGTGCCAGCAGATACCGTCTGGGCACTGAAGCTTTCTTT
CDR3aa: CASRYRLGTEAFF

d_gene: -
j_gene: TRBJ2-7
v_gene: TRBV6-5
abundance: many
CDR3nt: TGTGCCAGCAGAGGCCACGCGAGCTCCTACGAGCAGTACTTC
CDR3aa: CASRGHASSYEQYF

d_gene: TRBD1
j_gene: TRBJ2-7
v_gene: TRBV7-9
abundance: many
CDR3nt: TGTGCCAGCGGGGACAGGGGAGCCTACGAGCAGTACTTC
CDR3aa: CASGDRGAYEQYF

d_gene: -
j_gene: TRBJ2-7
v_gene: TRBV7-9
abundance: many
CDR3nt: TGTGCCAGCAGCCCGGGCCCTTTGAACTCCTACGAGCAGTACTTC
CDR3aa: CASSPGPLNSYEQYF

d_gene: TRBD2
j_gene: TRBJ2-2
v_gene: TRBV30
abundance: few
CDR3nt: TGTGCCTGGAGTGTATGGGACTACCGAAACACCGGGGAGCTGTTTTTT
CDR3aa: CAWSVWDYRNTGELFF

d_gene: -
j_gene: TRBJ2-5
v_gene: TRBV29-1
abundance: many
CDR3nt: TGCAGCCGGGACTTACAAGAGACCCAGTACTTC
CDR3aa: CSRDLQETQYF

d_gene: -
j_gene: TRBJ2-1
v_gene: TRBV5-3
abundance: -
CDR3nt: TGTGCCATCCAGTATTACAATGAGCAGTCCTTC
CDR3aa: CAIQYYNEQSF

d_gene: -
j_gene: TRBJ2-7
v_gene: TRBV18
abundance: many
CDR3nt: TGTGCCAGCTCACCGGGACTGCGCTCCTACGAGCAGTACTTC
CDR3aa: CASSPGLRSYEQYF

d_gene: -
j_gene: TRBJ1-1
v_gene: TRBV9
abundance: many
CDR3nt: TGTGCCAGCAGCGTAGCCGGGGGGAGGGGGATGGAAGCTTTCTTT
CDR3aa: CASSVAGGRGMEAFF

d_gene: -
j_gene: TRBJ2-7
v_gene: TRBV5-1
abundance: many
CDR3nt: TGCGCCAGCAGCTTGGGGGGATTTAACTACGAGCAGTACTTC
CDR3aa: CASSLGGFNYEQYF

d_gene: TRBD2
j_gene: TRBJ2-3
v_gene: TRBV12-3/TRBV12-4
abundance: many
CDR3nt: TGTGCCAGCAGTCCAAGAGCGGGAGAGGAAGGCACAGATACGCAGTATTTT
CDR3aa: CASSPRAGEEGTDTQYF

d_gene: TRBD2
j_gene: TRBJ2-5
v_gene: TRBV7-6
abundance: few
CDR3nt: TGTGCCAGCAGCTTACGAGGGAGGGCCGATGAGACCCAGTACTTC
CDR3aa: CASSLRGRADETQYF

d_gene: TRBD2
j_gene: TRBJ2-5
v_gene: TRBV6-2/TRBV6-3
abundance: -
CDR3nt: TGTGCCAGCAGGACCCAGATAGCGGGAGGGCGGTTGCAGGAGACCCAGTACTTC
CDR3aa: CASRTQIAGGRLQETQYF

d_gene: -
j_gene: TRBJ1-5
v_gene: TRBV28
abundance: many
CDR3nt: TGTGCCAGCAGTTTTGGAGGGGTCGGTGGGCAGCCCCAGCATTTT
CDR3aa: CASSFGGVGGQPQHF

d_gene: -
j_gene: TRBJ2-3
v_gene: TRBV12-3/TRBV12-4
abundance: many
CDR3nt: TGTGCCAGCAGTTCGTTACAGGGTGCTTTAACAGATACGCAGTATTTT
CDR3aa: CASSSLQGALTDTQYF

d_gene: -
j_gene: TRBJ2-2
v_gene: TRBV30
abundance: many
CDR3nt: TGTGCCTGGAGTCAAGGGGATTGGACCGGGGAGCTGTTTTTT
CDR3aa: CAWSQGDWTGELFF

d_gene: TRBD1
j_gene: TRBJ2-5
v_gene: TRBV12-3/TRBV12-4
abundance: -
CDR3nt: TGTGCCAGCAGCCATGGACAGGGCAGTGAGACCCAGTACTTC
CDR3aa: CASSHGQGSETQYF

d_gene: -
j_gene: TRBJ1-5
v_gene: TRBV6-6
abundance: many
CDR3nt: TGTGCCAGCAGTTTCCAGCTGGGTCAGCCCCAGCATTTT
CDR3aa: CASSFQLGQPQHF

d_gene: -
j_gene: TRBJ2-7
v_gene: TRBV20-1
abundance: few
CDR3nt: TGCAGTGCTACGCTAATCGGGACACACCTGTACGAGCAGTACTTC
CDR3aa: CSATLIGTHLYEQYF

d_gene: -
j_gene: TRBJ2-3
v_gene: TRBV6-5
abundance: many
CDR3nt: TGTGCCAGCAGTTACTCCCCTGTAGATACGCAGTATTTT
CDR3aa: CASSYSPVDTQYF

d_gene: TRBD2
j_gene: TRBJ2-5
v_gene: TRBV11-2
abundance: -
CDR3nt: TGTGCCAGCAGCCGCGCTCTAGCGGGGAGAGAGACCCAGTACTTC
CDR3aa: CASSRALAGRETQYF

d_gene: TRBD1
j_gene: TRBJ2-7
v_gene: TRBV11-1
abundance: many
CDR3nt: TGTGCCAGCAGCTCCCGATGGGGACAGTCCTACGAGCAGTACTTC
CDR3aa: CASSSRWGQSYEQYF

d_gene: -
j_gene: TRBJ2-5
v_gene: TRBV29-1
abundance: many
CDR3nt: TGCAGCGTTGAAGGGGCGCGGATGTGGGAGACCCAGTACTTC
CDR3aa: CSVEGARMWETQYF

d_gene: TRBD2
j_gene: TRBJ2-1
v_gene: TRBV18
abundance: -
CDR3nt: TGTGCCAGCTCATCATCCTTCCGTACTAGCGAGTCCTACAATGAGCAGTTCTTC
CDR3aa: CASSSSFRTSESYNEQFF